The entry that follows covers one T cell receptor beta chain sequence. Some clones are missing from TCRdb's copy, which holds only in-frame ones; the method was immunoSEQ multiplex PCR. The sample holds approximately 13,000 clones, 77% seen once. The sample belongs to a study of OX40 agonist ivuxolimab in advanced cancers. The overall study: Checkpoint inhibitors had been given previously to under 50% of patients.

The germline V gene has CDR1 GTSNPN and CDR2 SVGIG (reference sequence). This CDR3 is 14 amino acids long. J was trimmed by 2 bases and V by 3 bases; bases with no gene match: 5. The chain carries TRBV30 and TRBJ2-3; the match to TRBD2 covers 7 bases. The source was CD4+ or CD8+ T cells sorted from blood, collected in a trial of the OX40 agonist ivuxolimab. The sequence came from an adult with an advanced solid tumor such as melanoma, head and neck, liver or kidney cancer. The chain's CDR3 is CAWSPGLLTDTQYF. The CDR3 coding sequence is TGTGCCTGGAGCCCGGGACTACTCACAGATACGCAGTATTTT. The full variable domain, completed using reference TRBV30 and TRBJ2-3, is SQTIHQWPATLVQPVGSPLSLECTVEGTSNPNLYWYRQAAGRGLQLLFYSVGIGQISSEVPQNLSASRPQDRQFILSSKKLLLSDSGFYLCAWSPGLLTDTQYFGPGTRLTVL.